The clone carrying this T cell receptor beta chain came up many times. The record originates from a study of early T cells in non-severe SARS-CoV-2 infection. Using its own MiXCR run on the 5' RACE reads, TCRdb lists one record per CDR3 protein. The table shows 25,000 to 35,000 distinct CDR3 sequences, with roughly 5% occurring only once. The CDR3 extends over 15 amino acids. The germline V gene encodes CDR1 LNHDA and CDR2 SQIVND (reference sequence). The genes are TRBV19 and TRBJ1-5, with 9 bases fitting TRBD1. The clonotype was recovered from an adult who was a healthcare worker with PCR-confirmed SARS-CoV-2 infection or an uninfected control (not recorded which). Sequencing was carried out using whole blood. CDR3 DNA sequence: TGTGCAAGTCGGCAGACAGGGGGAGGTAATCAGCCCCAGCATTTT. Translated: CASRQTGGGNQPQHF.